Below are 13 T cell receptor beta chains sequenced from a single sample in a study of post-analysis software for immune sequencing data. Study findings and constraints: Elevated frequency relative to controls characterized several TRBV segments in patients, TRBV5-6, TRBV5-1 and TRBV20-1 among them.

Carried by the TCR beta cDNA libraries were unique molecular identifiers. In TCRdb, the PCR reads were re-called with MiXCR into one record per CDR3 protein. The data show hundreds of thousands of distinct CDR3 sequences, just under 30% seen once. These receptors have no known antigen. Input material: blood. The source is a girl aged 5-17 years with multiple sclerosis.

The gene calls are TRBV12-3 or TRBV12-4 and TRBJ1-1; D gene uncertain. CDR3 length: 14 amino acids. The V gene lost 6 bases and the J gene lost 2 bases, with 13 bases spanning the gap. CDR3 sequence reads: CASRLGRRNTEAFF. The DNA of the CDR3 is TGTGCCAGCAGGCTCGGACGGCGAAACACTGAAGCTTTCTTT.

This clonotype has only a few counts. The rearrangement joins TRBV11-2 to TRBJ2-1; no clear D gene. V lost 0 bases and J 8 bases, leaving 8 bases between the germline ends. Germline-derived CDR1 and CDR2 are SGHAT and FQNNGV. The CDR3 consists of 13 residues. The CDR3 sequence is CASSLEVTDEQFF. CDR3 nucleotide sequence: TGTGCCAGCAGCTTAGAGGTTACGGATGAGCAGTTCTTC.

The chain links TRBV29-1 to TRBJ2-7, with D unclear. V dropped 4 bases and J dropped 2 bases, with 12 bases sitting between them. The CDR3 loop spans 13 amino acids. Per the germline V gene, CDR1 is SQVTM and CDR2 is ANQGSEA. CDR3 sequence (DNA): TGCAGCGTTGGCGGAAACGGACCCTACGAGCAGTACTTC. Translating it yields CSVGGNGPYEQYF.

This clonotype turned up a few times. The chain joins TRBV7-9 to TRBJ2-7, with D possibly matching TRBD2 (6 bases). The germline V gene encodes CDR1 SEHNR and CDR2 FQNEAQ (reference sequence). The CDR3 covers 14 residues. With 1 base removed from V and 5 bases from J, the gap between germline ends came to 12 bases. The CDR3 DNA reads as TGTGCCAGCAGCTTAGGGACTAACCGGGACGAGCAGTACTTC. Translation gives CASSLGTNRDEQYF.

The J gene is TRBJ2-1, the V gene TRBV7-9; the D gene is possibly TRBD2 (7 bases). The CDR3 spans 12 residues. Germline CDR1 and CDR2: SEHNR and FQNEAQ (reference sequence). Trimming removed 4 bases from V and 12 bases from J, with 13 bases in between. The CDR3 DNA sequence: TGTGCCAGCAGCTGGGGGGGGGCGGTGCAGTTCTTC. Its protein product is CASSWGGAVQFF.

In its sample, this clonotype was seen a few times. This chain uses TRBV7-2 with TRBJ1-2; D is perhaps TRBD1 (6 bases). The CDR3 is made up of 15 amino acids. Trimming took off 5 bases at V and 7 bases at J, with 20 bases between the two ends. Germline V lookup: CDR1 SGHTA, CDR2 FQGNSA. The CDR3 nucleotides read TGTGCCAGCAGCCAATGGTCGGGGGCCTTTCTTGGCTACACCTTC. Residues: CASSQWSGAFLGYTF.

This clonotype came up a few times. The chain combines TRBV20-1 with TRBJ2-5, with a tentative D call TRBD2 (5 bases). There are 14 residues in the CDR3. CDR1 and CDR2 from the germline V gene are DFQATT and SNEGSKA (reference sequence). With 6 bases removed from V and 2 bases from J, the gap between germline ends came to 16 bases. CDR3 region: CSAGEGPAQETQYF. CDR3 DNA: TGCAGTGCCGGCGAGGGTCCCGCTCAAGAGACCCAGTACTTC.

This clonotype was counted between two and nine times. The rearrangement joins TRBV5-1 to TRBJ2-5, with 16 bases lining up with TRBD2. Looked up from germline, CDR1 is SGHRS and CDR2 is YFSETQ. V dropped 3 bases and J dropped 2; count of bases not matched to a gene: 7. CDR3 size: 18 residues. CDR3 bases: TGCGCCAGCAGCTCCGGGACTAGCGGGGGGGCTGGTCAAGAGACCCAGTACTTC. The encoded protein is CASSSGTSGGAGQETQYF.

As regards this clonotype: Since a much larger clone is just one base distant, this may be a read error. As DNA, the CDR3 is TGTGCCAGCAGCCCCGGACTAGCGGGGGGGGCAGATACGCGGTATTTT. It yields the protein CASSPGLAGGADTRYF. The chain carries TRBV7-2 and TRBJ2-3; 15 bases are a match to TRBD2. This CDR3 has 16 amino acids. Germline loops: CDR1 SGHTA, CDR2 FQGNSA.

The chain employs TRBV4-1 and TRBJ1-1; tentatively, D is TRBD1 (5 bases). The V end was cut by 2 bases, the J end by 1 base, with 11 bases between. Germline CDR1 MGHRA, CDR2 YSYEKL. The CDR3 spans 15 residues. CDR3 sequence: CASSQRGLGNTEAFF. The CDR3 DNA reads TGCGCCAGCAGCCAACGGGGGTTGGGGAACACTGAAGCTTTCTTT.

This clonotype showed up just a few times. The V call is TRBV5-1, the J call TRBJ1-1; 7 bases align to TRBD1. Germline lookup yields CDR1 SGHRS and CDR2 YFSETQ. The CDR3 is 15 residues long. After removal of 3 bases from V and 7 bases from J, the junction contained 12 bases not matched to a gene. Written as DNA, the CDR3 is TGCGCCAGCAGCTCAAGACAGGGACCTAAGGTTGAAGCTTTCTTT. As protein: CASSSRQGPKVEAFF. The full variable domain, in which reference TRBV5-1 and TRBJ1-1 provide the parts outside the CDR3, is KAGVTQTPRYLIKTRGQQVTLSCSPISGHRSVSWYQQTPGQGLQFLFEYFSETQRNKGNFPGRFSGRQFSNSRSEMNVSTLELGDSALYLCASSSRQGPKVEAFFGQGTRLTVV.

This clonotype was counted a few times. This chain links TRBV5-6 with TRBJ1-1; perhaps TRBD1 as D (6 bases). V was clipped by 0 bases and J by 2 bases, with 11 bases between them. The germline CDR1 and CDR2 sequences are SGHDT and YYEEEE. The CDR3 loop spans 15 amino acids. The CDR3 region has the DNA TGTGCCAGCAGCTTGGGTCACAGGGTTAACACTGAAGCTTTCTTT. Encoded protein: CASSLGHRVNTEAFF. The full variable domain, its missing parts supplied by reference TRBV5-6 and TRBJ1-1, is DAGVTQSPTHLIKTRGQQVTLRCSPKSGHDTVSWYQQALGQGPQFIFQYYEEEERQRGNFPDRFSGHQFPNYSSELNVNALLLGDSALYLCASSLGHRVNTEAFFGQGTRLTVV.

This clonotype was seen more than once but under ten times. The J gene is TRBJ2-3, the V gene TRBV7-9, with TRBD1 matching over 10 bases. V lost 4 bases and J lost 12; bases outside the gene matches: 4. The CDR3 totals 12 residues. Looked up from germline, CDR1 is SEHNR and CDR2 is FQNEAQ (reference sequence). The CDR3 DNA is TGTGCCAGCAGCTCGACAGGGGGCAATCAGTATTTT. Translating gives CASSSTGGNQYF.